The clone carrying this T cell receptor beta chain was seen only a few times. Its antigen remains unidentified. Generation of TCR cDNA used 5'RACE template switching (which added a universal primer site and UMIs). TCRdb reprocessed the 5' RACE reads with MiXCR, giving one entry per CDR3 protein. This table has 250,000 to 300,000 distinct CDR3 sequences, less than 9.5% appearing once. The germline gives CDR1 SGHNT, CDR2 YYREEE (reference sequence). The trim removed 4 bases at V and 6 bases at J, leaving 8 bases unmatched. This CDR3 region has 15 residues. This entry is derived from a study of T cells after yellow fever vaccination. Overall study context: Libraries from low-cell-number fractions were prepared with the SMART-Seq v4 Ultra Low Input RNA kit. Study-wide results and limits: CD4 and CD8 compartments shared a small share of clonotypes, likely from convergent recombination. Primary-vaccination clones mostly resurfaced post-booster (96% CD4, roughly 90% CD8).

Sequencing used CD4+ T cells sorted from PBMCs, obtained 5 days after the yellow fever booster vaccination. This TCR came from a man in his late teens or twenties who received the YFV17D yellow fever vaccine. The chain is built from TRBV5-4 and TRBJ2-3, with 10 bases matching TRBD2. The CDR3 nucleotides are TGTGCCAGCAGCCTTAGCGGGGGGAGAGGGGATACGCAGTATTTT. Its translation is CASSLSGGRGDTQYF.